This TCR beta chain was observed in a study of blood T cell repertoires in COVID-19. Turning to the study itself: The United States, Italy and Spain supplied acute and convalescent COVID-19 samples. T cells, B-cell-depleted T cells, or PBMCs provided the cDNA or gDNA that served as material.

Original handling: Amplification of reference gene primers was used by the study to estimate nucleated cell counts. Profiling relied on immunoSEQ multiplex PCR, and the TCRdb table lists in-frame clones only, not all of them. The V and J calls and clone size were taken over from that table, and D and trimming were inferred from the DNA. The table lists roughly 230,000 clones, around nine tenths of them singletons. With 4 bases clipped from V and 9 bases from J, the junction kept 9 bases outside the gene matches. In germline, CDR1 is MGHRA, CDR2 YSYEKL. The CDR3 loop spans 14 amino acids. Patients from Seattle were sampled longitudinally, starting during active infection.

The chain combines TRBV4-1 with TRBJ2-4, with 7 bases aligning to TRBD1. The sample consisted of peripheral blood. The clonotype originates from a man aged 30-40 years with COVID-19, enrolled during active disease. CDR3 coding DNA: TGCGCCAGCAGCCGAGACAGGGAAGGTCGCATTCAGTACTTC. This codes for CASSRDREGRIQYF.